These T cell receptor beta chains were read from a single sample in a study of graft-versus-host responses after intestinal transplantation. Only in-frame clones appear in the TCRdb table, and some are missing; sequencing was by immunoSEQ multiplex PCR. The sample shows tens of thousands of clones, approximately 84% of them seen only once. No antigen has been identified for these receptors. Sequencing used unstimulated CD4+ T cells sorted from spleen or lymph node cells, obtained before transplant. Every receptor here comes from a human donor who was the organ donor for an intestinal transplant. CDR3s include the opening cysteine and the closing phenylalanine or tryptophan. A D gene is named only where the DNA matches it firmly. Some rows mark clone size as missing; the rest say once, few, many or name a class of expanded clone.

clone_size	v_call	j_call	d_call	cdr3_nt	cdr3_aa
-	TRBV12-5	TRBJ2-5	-	TGTGCTAGTGGTTTGACAGAAGAGACCCAGTACTTC	CASGLTEETQYF
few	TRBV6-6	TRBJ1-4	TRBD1	TGTGCCAGCAGTTTGGGACAGTCAAATGAAAAGTGGCTTTTT	CASSLGQSNEKWLF
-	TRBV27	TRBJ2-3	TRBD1	TGTGCCAGCAGTTCCCAGACAGGGGGGGGCCAGGTCGTGTATTTT	CASSSQTGGGQVVYF
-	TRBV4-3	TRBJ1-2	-	TGCGCCAGCAGCCAAACTGGACAGACTACGAGTGGCTACACCTTC	CASSQTGQTTSGYTF
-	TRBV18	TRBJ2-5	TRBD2	TGTGCCAGCTCACCACTAGCGGGGGGGCCTCAAGAGACCCAGTACTTC	CASSPLAGGPQETQYF
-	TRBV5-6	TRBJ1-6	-	TGTGCCAGCAGCGTTAGGAGGAATTCACCCCTCCACTTT	CASSVRRNSPLHF
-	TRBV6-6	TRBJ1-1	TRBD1	TGTGCCAGCAGTGGGGGGACAGGAGTTGGGACTGAAGCTTTCTTT	CASSGGTGVGTEAFF
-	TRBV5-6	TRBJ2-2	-	TGTGCCAGCAGCAACTACGTACTCGCGAACACCGGGGAGCTGTTTTTT	CASSNYVLANTGELFF
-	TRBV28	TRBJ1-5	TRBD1	TGTGCCAGCAGTCAGACAGGGAAGAACAATCAGCCCCAGCATTTT	CASSQTGKNNQPQHF
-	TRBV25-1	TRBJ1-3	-	TGTGCCAGCAGTGACCCGGGAAACACCATATATTTT	CASSDPGNTIYF
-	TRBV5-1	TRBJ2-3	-	TGCGCCAGCAGCTTATACACAGATACGCAGTATTTT	CASSLYTDTQYF
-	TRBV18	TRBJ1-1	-	TGTGCCAGCTCACCACCTGAGTTGAACACTGAAGCTTTCTTT	CASSPPELNTEAFF
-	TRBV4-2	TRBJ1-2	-	TGTGCCAGCAGCCAAGGCGGGAGGGACTCGGGGGGCTACACCTTC	CASSQGGRDSGGYTF
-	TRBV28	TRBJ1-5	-	TGTGCCAGCAGCAGGGTAGGGAATCAGCCCCAGCATTTT	CASSRVGNQPQHF
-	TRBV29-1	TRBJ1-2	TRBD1	TGCAGCGTTGAGGGGACAGCTAACTATGGCTACACCTTC	CSVEGTANYGYTF
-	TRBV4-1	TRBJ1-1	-	TGCGCCAGCAGCCAAGATCTCTCGAACACTGAAGCTTTCTTT	CASSQDLSNTEAFF